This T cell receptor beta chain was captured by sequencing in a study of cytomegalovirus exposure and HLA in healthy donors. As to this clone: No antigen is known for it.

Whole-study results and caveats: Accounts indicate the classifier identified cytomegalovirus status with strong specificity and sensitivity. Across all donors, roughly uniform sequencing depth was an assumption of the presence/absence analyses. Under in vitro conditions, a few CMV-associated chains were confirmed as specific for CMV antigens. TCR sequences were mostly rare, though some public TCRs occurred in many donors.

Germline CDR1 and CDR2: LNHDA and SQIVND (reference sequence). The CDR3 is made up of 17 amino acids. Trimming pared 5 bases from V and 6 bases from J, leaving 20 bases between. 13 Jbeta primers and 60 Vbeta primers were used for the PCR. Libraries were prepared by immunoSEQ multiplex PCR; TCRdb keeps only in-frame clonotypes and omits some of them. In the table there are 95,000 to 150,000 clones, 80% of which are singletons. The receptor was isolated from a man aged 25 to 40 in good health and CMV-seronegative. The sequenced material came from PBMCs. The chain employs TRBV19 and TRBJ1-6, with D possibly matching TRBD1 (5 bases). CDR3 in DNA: TGTGCCAGTAGTTGGGGTGCAGGGTTAAAAATTAATTCACCCCTCCACTTT. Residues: CASSWGAGLKINSPLHF.